This TCR beta chain is from a study of OX40 agonist ivuxolimab in advanced cancers. About the study: Three individuals attained partial responses, comprising one hepatocellular carcinoma case and two cutaneous melanoma cases.

Notes on the study in general: With doses of 0.1 to 3.0 mg/kg, CD4+ and CD8+ blood T cells had undergone clonal expansion by week 6. On average, CD8+ T cells showed a greater number of expanded clones than CD4+.

On this clone: Its antigen is undetermined.

The CDR3 has 13 residues. The V and J ends lost 1 base and 2 bases respectively, with 3 bases between them. Germline loops: CDR1 MGHRA, CDR2 YSYEKL. Here immunoSEQ multiplex PCR was the method, and the copy in TCRdb shows in-frame clones only, minus some. The sample has tens of thousands of clones, 75% to 90% seen once. The sequences come from CD4+ or CD8+ T cells sorted from blood, collected in a trial of the OX40 agonist ivuxolimab. This receptor was identified in an adult with an advanced solid tumor such as melanoma, head and neck, liver or kidney cancer. This chain joins TRBV4-1 and TRBJ1-5, with unresolved D. CDR3 in amino acids: CASSQVGNQPQHF. DNA for the CDR3: TGCGCCAGCAGCCAAGTGGGCAATCAGCCCCAGCATTTT.